This T cell receptor (beta chain) was identified in a study of T-cell memory formation after mild COVID-19. The overall study: Clusters of TCRs were largely donor specific. Whole-study results and caveats: Memory sampled before infection contained some responding clones, suggesting cross-reactive memory joined. Shrinking CD4+ clones were chiefly CM and EM; CD8+ ones were chiefly EMRA.

This clonotype was counted a few times. Antigen specificity is unknown. TCRdb reprocessed the 5' RACE reads with MiXCR, giving one entry per CDR3 protein. The sample yields some 68,000 distinct CDR3 sequences, approximately 15% seen once. Germline V gives CDR1 SGHRS, CDR2 YFSETQ. The CDR3 has 16 residues. Trimming cost V 2 bases and J 7 bases; bases outside gene matches: 10. The V gene is TRBV5-1, the J gene TRBJ2-7, with 12 bases that match TRBD2. Material: PBMCs or a T cell subset sorted from them (not recorded which). This TCR derives from an adult woman who had mild COVID-19 (a few samples of this study predate the infection). Cell type and time point are not known. The CDR3 bases are TGCGCCAGCAGCTTCGGACTAGCGGGGACTACGGGGGAGCAGTACTTC. It is translated as CASSFGLAGTTGEQYF.